This TCR beta chain was captured in a study of T cells in narcolepsy. At the level of the study: Enrolled donors included narcolepsy type 1 or type 2 patients and healthy controls.

Only in-frame clones appear in the TCRdb table, and some are missing; sequencing was by immunoSEQ multiplex PCR. The sample holds about 27,000 clones, approximately 85% seen once. The CDR3 sequence is 14 residues long. Germline assignment: CDR1 SGHNT and CDR2 YYREEE (reference sequence). The V and J ends lost 0 bases and 4 bases respectively, with 10 bases between them. Study-wide findings and caveats: HCRT-specific and TRIB2-specific autoreactive clonotypes appeared among same-patient CSF and blood CD4+ clonotypes.

Turning to this clone: Its antigen is unidentified.

The sequence came from a human donor with narcolepsy. Sample: CD45RA- memory CD4+ T cells from PBMCs. The gene calls are TRBV5-4 and TRBJ2-5; D is unclear. CDR3 sequence (DNA): TGTGCCAGCAGCTTGGCGGGTAACCCAGAGACCCAGTACTTC. Translated: CASSLAGNPETQYF.